The next 26 T cell receptor beta chains were all read from a single sample in a study of Ad26.COV2.S vaccination and SARS-CoV-2 variants. Data came from immunoSEQ multiplex PCR; TCRdb stores just in-frame clones and leaves some out. The sample includes about 350,000 clones, 75% to 90% of them seen just once. This sample's treatment: about 20 received Ad26.COV2.S at low or high dose, single or two shots; 5 received placebo; per-sample allocation not given. Specimen acquisition occurred on day 63 following the initial vaccine or placebo injection. Source: peripheral blood, taken in a trial of Ad26.COV2.S vaccine versus placebo. The receptors originated from a person between 18 and 65 years old who received the Ad26.COV2.S COVID-19 vaccine or a placebo.

The chain links TRBV11-3 to TRBJ2-7; D perhaps matches TRBD2 (6 bases). Germline CDR1 reads SGHNT; CDR2 reads YENEEA. V was shortened by 6 bases and J by 2 bases, with 17 bases between the two germline ends. This CDR3 has 15 amino acids. CDR3 loop: CASSLGASETYEQYF. As DNA, the CDR3 is TGTGCCAGCAGTCTAGGGGCTAGCGAGACCTACGAGCAGTACTTC. The entire variable domain, with the rest obtained from reference TRBV11-3 and TRBJ2-7, is as follows: EAGVVQSPRYKIIEKKQPVAFWCNPISGHNTLYWYLQNLGQGPELLIRYENEEAVDDSQLPKDRFSAERLKGVDSTLKIQPAELGDSAVYLCASSLGASETYEQYFGPGTRLTVT.

This clone was seen a single time. This chain uses TRBV5-1 with TRBJ2-3; TRBD2 is a possible D gene (6 bases). Germline CDR1 and CDR2: SGHRS and YFSETQ. CDR3 length: 15 amino acids. V gave up 0 bases and J gave up 4 bases, with 12 bases separating them. CDR3 protein: CASSLAGSGSDTQYF. CDR3 coding DNA: TGCGCCAGCAGCTTGGCGGGCAGCGGGTCAGATACGCAGTATTTT.

Turning to this clone: The same CDR3 is also encoded by other DNA sequences in this sample. This chain uses TRBV5-4 with TRBJ2-7; D is undetermined. Germline V gene lookup returns CDR1 SGHNT and CDR2 YYREEE (reference sequence). The CDR3 has 11 amino acids. V lost 0 bases and J 4 bases, leaving 2 bases between the germline ends. The CDR3 protein is CASSLGYEQYF. CDR3 bases: TGTGCCAGCAGCTTGGGATACGAGCAGTACTTC.

This clone was seen a single time. This rearrangement joins TRBV13 to TRBJ2-3; 9 nucleotides line up with TRBD1. V trimming: 0 bases; J trimming: 3 bases; junction bases outside the gene matches: 13. CDR3 length: 19 amino acids. Germline V CDR1 and CDR2: PRHDT, FYEKMQ (reference sequence). The CDR3 sequence is CASSLGVGTGGLSTDTQYF. In DNA, the CDR3 is TGTGCCAGCAGCTTAGGCGTTGGAACAGGGGGCTTATCGACAGATACGCAGTATTTT.

The chain couples TRBV3-1 (or the pseudogene TRBV3-2) to TRBJ1-2; D may be TRBD1 (5 bases). The germline V gene has CDR1 LGHDT and CDR2 YNNKEL (reference sequence). Deletions cut 4 bases from V and 8 bases from J, with 8 bases between. The CDR3 length is 11 residues. CDR3 region: CASSLGGGYTF. DNA for the CDR3: TGTGCCAGCAGCCTCGGGGGGGGCTACACCTTC.

The rearrangement uses TRBV19 and TRBJ2-7; 9 bases are a match to TRBD1. Unmatched junction bases numbered 10, after V lost 4 bases and J lost 6 bases. Germline V lookup: CDR1 LNHDA, CDR2 SQIVND (reference sequence). The CDR3 has 15 amino acids. Here the CDR3 DNA reads TGTGCCAGTAGTAACCGGGGACAGGGACGTGGCGAGCAGTACTTC. The encoded protein is CASSNRGQGRGEQYF. The variable domain in full, completed from reference TRBV19 and TRBJ2-7, reads DGGITQSPKYLFRKEGQNVTLSCEQNLNHDAMYWYRQDPGQGLRLIYYSQIVNDFQKGDIAEGYSVSREKKESFPLTVTSAQKNPTAFYLCASSNRGQGRGEQYFGPGTRLTVT.

The chain couples TRBV6-5 to TRBJ1-2; no clear D gene. This CDR3 is built from 13 residues. V shed 7 bases and J shed 2 bases, with 11 bases lying between them. From germline, CDR1 is MNHEY and CDR2 SVGAGI. Written as DNA, the CDR3 is TGTGCCAGCACAACACAGTTAAACTATGGCTACACCTTC. Encoded protein: CASTTQLNYGYTF.

As to this clone: Other nucleotide sequences in the sample specify the same CDR3. CDR3 loop: CASSLNTGELFF. The CDR3 DNA reads as TGTGCCAGCAGCCTTAACACCGGGGAGCTGTTTTTT. This rearrangement joins TRBV5-6 to TRBJ2-2; D is undetermined. Germline CDR1 reads SGHDT; CDR2 reads YYEEEE. Trimming pared 4 bases from V and 2 bases from J, leaving 3 bases between. The CDR3 has 12 amino acids.

The chain recombines TRBV24-1 with TRBJ2-1, with TRBD2 as a possible D gene (6 bases). Germline CDR1 KGHDR, CDR2 SFDVKD. V lost 3 bases and J 7 bases, leaving 9 bases between the germline ends. The CDR3 totals 13 residues. The CDR3 DNA reads as TGTGCCACCAGTGATGTGAGCGGGAATGAGCAGTTCTTC. Translating gives CATSDVSGNEQFF.

This clone has only a few counts. The chain joins TRBV29-1 to TRBJ2-1; TRBD2 aligns across 9 bases. Unmatched junction bases numbered 10, after V lost 6 bases and J lost 7 bases. The CDR3 extends over 14 amino acids. The germline V gene encodes CDR1 SQVTM and CDR2 ANQGSEA. This chain's CDR3 is CSVKSRGRGNEQFF. The CDR3 bases are TGCAGCGTAAAAAGCCGCGGGAGGGGTAATGAGCAGTTCTTC.

The J gene is TRBJ2-2, the V gene TRBV11-2, with D hard to call. V was cut by 3 bases and J by 4 bases, with 6 bases left in between. CDR3 length equals 13 residues. In germline, CDR1 is SGHAT, CDR2 FQNNGV. The CDR3 nucleotides read TGTGCCAGCAGCTTGTCCCGCACCGGGGAGCTGTTTTTT. This translates into CASSLSRTGELFF.

The genes are TRBV7-2 and TRBJ1-5; 7 bases map to TRBD1. The CDR3 sequence is 13 residues long. The trim removed 5 bases at V and 7 bases at J, leaving 5 bases unmatched. Germline loops: CDR1 SGHTA, CDR2 FQGNSA. The CDR3 DNA reads as TGTGCCAGCAGCAAAGAAGGGGGCCAGCCCCAGCATTTT. Amino acids: CASSKEGGQPQHF.

The rearrangement joins TRBV6-5 to TRBJ2-2; 7 nucleotides line up with TRBD1. This CDR3 spans 15 amino acids. Per germline, CDR1 MNHEY and CDR2 SVGAGI. Trimming took 6 bases from V and 3 from J; bases not matched to a gene: 7. The CDR3 DNA reads as TGTGCCAGCAGCCCCCAGGGGGATTACACCGGGGAGCTGTTTTTT. Translating gives CASSPQGDYTGELFF.

The chain links TRBV4-1 to TRBJ2-7; either TRBD1 or TRBD2 may fit D (5 bases each). This CDR3 contains 15 residues. Looked up from germline, CDR1 is MGHRA and CDR2 is YSYEKL. Trimming stripped 0 bases from V and 2 bases from J, with 11 bases between. The CDR3 reads CASSQEGTATYEQYF. CDR3 coding DNA: TGCGCCAGCAGCCAAGAAGGGACGGCAACCTACGAGCAGTACTTC.

The CDR3 DNA sequence: TGTGCCTGGAGTGCGGACACTGACACTGAAGCTTTCTTT. It is translated as CAWSADTDTEAFF. The chain couples TRBV30 to TRBJ1-1; D may be TRBD1 (5 bases). Germline CDR1 and CDR2: GTSNPN and SVGIG (reference sequence). With 1 base removed from V and 3 bases from J, the gap between germline ends came to 9 bases. The CDR3 runs to 13 residues.

This chain uses TRBV2 with TRBJ1-4; D remains unclear. Germline V CDR1 and CDR2: SNHLY, FYNNEI. Trimming took 4 bases from V and 8 from J, leaving 14 bases between them. The CDR3 loop spans 14 amino acids. The CDR3 protein is CASSGNKGEEKLFF. DNA of the CDR3: TGTGCCAGCAGTGGAAACAAGGGCGAGGAAAAACTGTTTTTT.

The CDR3 reads CASSSTSGGSSSTDTQYF. The CDR3 DNA is TGTGCCAGCAGCTCGACTAGCGGGGGCTCTTCCAGCACAGATACGCAGTATTTT. The chain couples TRBV7-3 to TRBJ2-3; 12 nucleotides agree with TRBD2. The trim removed 4 bases at V and 0 bases at J, leaving 8 bases unmatched. Germline V lookup: CDR1 SGHTA, CDR2 FQGTGA. The CDR3 contains 18 residues.

The genes are TRBV4-3 and TRBJ2-7; 10 positions match TRBD2. V trimming: 1 base; J trimming: 2 bases; junction bases outside the gene matches: 2. Germline loops: CDR1 LGHNA, CDR2 YSLEER. The CDR3 has 15 residues. The CDR3 nucleotides are TGCGCCAGCAGCCAAGGTACTAGCGGGGCCTACGAGCAGTACTTC. It specifies CASSQGTSGAYEQYF.

This chain connects TRBV10-3 to TRBJ2-2; D could derive from TRBD1 or TRBD2 (5 bases each). Germline loops: CDR1 ENHRY, CDR2 SYGVKD. V lost 8 bases and J 2 bases, leaving 15 bases between the germline ends. The CDR3 has 15 residues. The CDR3 loop reads CAIGDRDHNTGELFF. The DNA for the CDR3 is TGTGCCATCGGGGACCGGGACCATAACACCGGGGAGCTGTTTTTT.

This clone was detected only once. The chain has TRBV6-6 and TRBJ2-7; 7 nucleotides align to TRBD2. The germline CDR1 and CDR2 sequences are MNHNY and SVGAGI (reference sequence). This CDR3 region has 13 residues. With 2 bases clipped from V and 6 bases from J, the junction kept 4 bases outside the gene matches. CDR3 residues: CASSYLSGGEQYF. DNA for the CDR3: TGTGCCAGCAGTTACCTCTCGGGGGGCGAGCAGTACTTC.

This chain joins TRBV3-1 (or the pseudogene TRBV3-2) and TRBJ1-1; 8 nucleotides agree with TRBD1. The CDR3 runs to 14 residues. Unmatched junction bases numbered 5, after V lost 7 bases and J lost 1 base. CDR1 is LGHDT, CDR2 YNNKEL, per germline (reference sequence). CDR3 in DNA: TGTGCCAGCACCCGAGACAGGGGGAACACTGAAGCTTTCTTT. It is translated as CASTRDRGNTEAFF.

This rearrangement joins TRBV7-2 to TRBJ1-2, with a possible D match to TRBD1 (6 bases). Trimming took off 4 bases at V and 3 bases at J, with 12 bases between the two ends. CDR1 and CDR2 from the germline V gene are SGHTA and FQGNSA. CDR3 size: 14 residues. The CDR3 bases are TGTGCCAGCAGCTCCCCGACAGGAGACTATGGCTACACCTTC. Amino acid sequence: CASSSPTGDYGYTF.

The chain has TRBV29-1 and TRBJ2-1, with 8 bases that match TRBD1. The CDR3 sequence is 13 residues long. Losses at the gene ends were 7 bases for V and 2 bases for J; bases not matched to a gene: 4. The V gene's germline CDR1 is SQVTM and CDR2 ANQGSEA. The DNA for the CDR3 is TGCAGCGCAACAGGGGGACCCTACAATGAGCAGTTCTTC. As protein: CSATGGPYNEQFF.

The CDR3 loop reads CASSYGTGRGSPLHF. The CDR3 DNA sequence: TGTGCCAGCAGTTACGGGACAGGGCGGGGTTCACCCCTCCACTTT. The chain recombines TRBV6-2 or TRBV6-3 with TRBJ1-6; 9 bases match TRBD1. CDR1 is MNHEY and CDR2 is SVGEGT in the germline V gene. The J segment lost 9 bases and the V segment lost 2 bases, leaving 5 bases of the junction unmatched. The CDR3 length is 15 residues.

CDR3 DNA: TGTGCCAGCAGCGTAGAACCCAGGGGGTCTGGAAACACCATATATTTT. Amino acids: CASSVEPRGSGNTIYF. This chain joins TRBV9 and TRBJ1-3; the match to TRBD1 covers 7 bases. Trimming took 0 bases from V and 1 from J; bases not matched to a gene: 4. Germline V gene data show CDR1 as SGDLS and CDR2 as YYNGEE. The CDR3 has 16 amino acids.

The chain is built from TRBV5-6 and TRBJ1-2; D gene unclear. Per germline, CDR1 SGHDT and CDR2 YYEEEE. This CDR3 spans 13 amino acids. Trimming removed 2 bases from V and 7 bases from J, with 12 bases in between. The CDR3 nucleotides are TGTGCCAGCAGCTTAGACGGTAGCCCTGGCTACACCTTC. Encoded protein: CASSLDGSPGYTF.